This entry describes one T cell receptor (beta chain). The sample holds many counts of this clonotype. Its antigen is unknown. Nothing much larger sits one base from this clone, and base qualities are not available. The data belong to a study of early T cells in non-severe SARS-CoV-2 infection listed by TCRdb under 2021. In the study overall: Bulk RNA from unsorted whole blood was used for TCR sequencing, so alpha and beta chains could not be paired. General findings and caveats noted by the study authors: VDJdb matching was skewed toward anti-spike CD8 responses and likely underestimated virus-specific expansions by missing private and CD4 specificities.

Preparation of the library involved 5' RACE. The data were produced on a NextSeq 500. Unique molecular identifiers were attached to individual cDNA molecules in the TCR library protocol so that sequencing error and PCR bias could be corrected. TCR alpha and beta chains were both sequenced, and the abundances of alpha and beta sequences in each sample were closely correlated with each other. The authors' analysis ran thus. Decombinator V4 was used to annotate the V gene, J gene and CDR3 of the TCR sequences. TCRs were defined as expanded if a significant change between any two time points was detected under a Poisson model with p below 0.0001. TCR abundances were normalised to the total number of TCRs sequenced in each sample and reported as counts per million. TRAV1-2 paired with TRAJ12, TRAJ20 or TRAJ33 defined MAIT TCRs, while TRAV10 paired with TRAJ18 defined iNKT TCRs. VDJdb, accessed on 1 November 2021, was searched for TCRs annotated for CMV, EBV and SARS-CoV-2, and TCRs annotated for more than one antigen were excluded. TCRdb reran the public reads through fastp at Q25 and MiXCR, keeping productive beta chains. Rows are unified per CDR3 protein, each entry keeping the most common DNA and genes. It is TCRdb's table, rather than the study itself, that gives the V and J calls and clone size. The sample table records 95,000 to 120,000 distinct CDR3 sequences; about an eighth of these occur just once. In total, the top ten clones hold around 2.9% of the sample.

The study was a case-control design nested within a healthcare worker cohort in London, UK, with weekly nasopharyngeal swab PCR tests and blood sampling. Healthcare workers were enrolled in the week of the UK lockdown, from 23 to 31 March 2020, and were followed every week for up to roughly 15 weeks. From a lookup of the germline V gene, CDR1 and CDR2 are SGHAT and FQNNGV. V is cut by 0 bases and J by 3 bases, and the space between the germline ends is 17 bases. The CDR3 has 17 amino acids, counting the end cysteine and phenylalanine. The kept DNA is CDR3 alone, 51 bases in frame from the first base.

The chain uses TRBV11-2 and TRBJ1-1, and TRBD1 may be the D gene, going by 6 matching bases. This TCR derives from an adult who was a healthcare worker with PCR-confirmed SARS-CoV-2 infection or an uninfected control (not recorded which). Sequenced input: whole blood. CDR3 sequence: CASSLDPPTGRHTEAFF. The sequence in DNA is TGTGCCAGCAGCTTAGACCCCCCGACAGGTCGGCACACTGAAGCTTTCTTT.